A selection of T cell receptor beta chains follows, all from one sample in a study of T cell repertoires in ileal Crohn's disease. Profiling relied on immunoSEQ multiplex PCR, and the TCRdb table lists in-frame clones only, not all of them. The sample contains fewer than 15,000 clones, about four fifths of which appear only once. What was sequenced was ileal tissue. These receptors all stem from an adult with Crohn's disease. CDR3s include the opening cysteine and the closing phenylalanine or tryptophan. A D gene is named only where the DNA matches it firmly. The size of a clone is reported for some rows only, either as once, few or many, or as a class for expanded clones.

j_call | cdr3_length | clone_size | d_call | v_call | cdr3_aa | cdr3_nt
TRBJ1-6 | 13 | . | . | TRBV5-8 | CASSTGIRSPLHF | TGTGCCAGCAGTACGGGGATTCGATCACCCCTCCACTTT
TRBJ1-1 | 15 | . | TRBD1 | TRBV28 | CASSTRRGQDTEAFF | TGTGCCAGCAGCACCCGCAGGGGACAGGACACTGAAGCTTTCTTT
TRBJ2-7 | 16 | . | . | TRBV5-1 | CASSPRGGAGPYEQYF | TGCGCCAGCAGCCCCAGAGGCGGGGCGGGGCCCTACGAGCAGTACTTC
TRBJ1-1 | 16 | . | TRBD1 | TRBV2 | CASSQQGGPLDTEAFF | TGTGCCAGCAGTCAACAGGGGGGGCCCCTGGACACTGAAGCTTTCTTT
TRBJ2-7 | 11 | . | . | TRBV6-1 | CASSYGGEQYF | TGTGCCAGCAGTTACGGGGGCGAGCAGTACTTC
TRBJ1-4 | 16 | medium-sized | TRBD1 | TRBV4-1 | CASSQVSGQLNEKLFF | TGCGCCAGCAGCCAAGTGTCGGGACAGCTTAATGAAAAACTGTTTTTT
TRBJ2-3 | 17 | . | TRBD2 | TRBV7-2 | CASSPLAAGLAVDTQYF | TGTGCCAGCAGCCCCCTTGCGGCGGGACTAGCTGTAGATACGCAGTATTTT
TRBJ2-1 | 15 | . | TRBD1 | TRBV7-7 | CASSYGTGGTNEQFF | TGTGCTAGCAGCTACGGGACAGGGGGCACGAATGAGCAGTTCTTC
TRBJ1-4 | 15 | . | . | TRBV7-2 | CASSRLTATNEKLFF | TGTGCCAGCAGCCGTTTGACAGCAACTAATGAAAAACTGTTTTTT
TRBJ1-1 | 13 | . | . | TRBV30 | CAWRPGPDTEAFF | TGTGCCTGGAGGCCGGGTCCGGACACTGAAGCTTTCTTT
TRBJ2-1 | 15 | . | TRBD2 | TRBV9 | CASSVAGGPFAEQFF | TGTGCCAGCAGCGTAGCGGGGGGGCCTTTCGCGGAGCAGTTCTTC
TRBJ1-6 | 16 | . | . | TRBV18 | CASSPSGLGADSPLHF | TGTGCCAGCTCCCCCTCAGGTCTGGGGGCTGATTCACCCCTCCACTTT
TRBJ2-3 | 15 | . | . | TRBV7-9 | CASSHQGKGTDTQYF | TGTGCCAGCAGCCATCAGGGTAAGGGCACAGATACGCAGTATTTT
TRBJ2-1 | 16 | few | . | TRBV21-1 | CASSKDGASGNNEQFF | TGTGCCAGCAGCAAAGATGGGGCTAGCGGAAACAATGAGCAGTTCTTC
TRBJ2-7 | 12 | . | TRBD2 | TRBV18 | CATGPRENEQYF | TGTGCCACCGGCCCGCGGGAGAACGAGCAGTACTTC
TRBJ1-2 | 10 | . | . | TRBV7-3 | CATGGAGYTF | TGTGCCACCGGGGGGGCCGGCTACACCTTC